This T cell receptor beta chain was documented in a study of identical twins. Healthy Caucasians were all of the donors. TCRdb ran MiXCR on the 5' RACE reads and lists one entry per CDR3 protein. The sample holds 1.5 million to 2 million distinct CDR3 sequences, roughly a third seen once. This clonotype was seen repeatedly, ten times or more. V shed 2 bases, J shed 3 bases, and the junction held 7 bases outside the gene matches. This CDR3 contains 16 residues. CDR1 is SGHDT, CDR2 YYEEEE, per germline. This receptor was identified in a newborn girl in good health. Sequencing was done on a sample of cord blood. This chain uses TRBV5-6 with TRBJ2-1; 8 nucleotides agree with TRBD2. The CDR3: CASSFFDRGGYNEQFF. Written as DNA, the CDR3 is TGTGCCAGCAGCTTTTTTGACCGGGGGGGCTACAATGAGCAGTTCTTC.